The 31 T cell receptor beta chains reported below all come from one sample, sequenced in a study of Ad26.COV2.S vaccination and SARS-CoV-2 variants. Measured with immunoSEQ multiplex PCR; TCRdb has only the in-frame clones, and not every one. The data show hundreds of thousands of clones, with about four fifths seen just once and nearly 7.5% held by the top ten. Treatment given: 15 to 20 received Ad26.COV2.S at low or high dose, single or two shots; 5 received placebo; per-sample allocation not given. Sample collection was performed on day 63 after the first vaccine or placebo injection. Sequenced material: peripheral blood, taken in a trial of Ad26.COV2.S vaccine versus placebo. The receptors stem from a person aged 18-65 years who received the Ad26.COV2.S COVID-19 vaccine or a placebo.

The CDR3 DNA sequence: TGTGCCAGTAGTTCAACTAGCGGGGCCTACAATGAGCAGTTCTTC. Residues: CASSSTSGAYNEQFF. V usage is TRBV19 and J usage is TRBJ2-1; 10 bases match TRBD2. This CDR3 comprises 15 residues. Germline V lookup: CDR1 LNHDA, CDR2 SQIVND (reference sequence). The V segment lost 5 bases and the J segment 2 bases; nucleotides outside the gene matches: 3.

This chain links TRBV5-1 with TRBJ2-7; D is undetermined. CDR3 length: 13 amino acids. V was trimmed by 0 bases and J by 4 bases, leaving 8 bases between them. Germline V gives CDR1 SGHRS, CDR2 YFSETQ. This CDR3 is CASSLAVEYEQYF. The DNA of the CDR3 is TGCGCCAGCAGCTTGGCCGTGGAATACGAGCAGTACTTC.

The rearrangement joins TRBV4-1 to TRBJ2-2; unclear D gene. This CDR3 contains 14 residues. V was trimmed by 3 bases and J by 0 bases, leaving 5 bases between them. From germline, CDR1 is MGHRA and CDR2 YSYEKL. The CDR3 is CASSHTANTGELFF. The DNA for the CDR3 is TGCGCCAGCAGCCACACCGCGAACACCGGGGAGCTGTTTTTT.

The chain couples TRBV5-6 to TRBJ2-3, with 8 bases that match TRBD2. Germline-derived CDR1 and CDR2 are SGHDT and YYEEEE. There are 14 residues in the CDR3. Unmatched junction bases numbered 7, after V lost 0 bases and J lost 10 bases. The CDR3 coding sequence is TGTGCCAGCAGCTTGGGACTAGCGAAATATCCGCAGTATTTT. This encodes CASSLGLAKYPQYF. The whole variable domain, remainder taken from reference TRBV5-6 and TRBJ2-3, is DAGVTQSPTHLIKTRGQQVTLRCSPKSGHDTVSWYQQALGQGPQFIFQYYEEEERQRGNFPDRFSGHQFPNYSSELNVNALLLGDSALYLCASSLGLAKYPQYFGPGTRLTVL.

The V call is TRBV27, the J call TRBJ2-7, with D unclear. Germline-derived CDR1 and CDR2 are MNHEY and SMNVEV (reference sequence). The V and J ends lost 0 bases and 0 bases respectively, with 6 bases between them. The CDR3 is 14 residues long. CDR3 nucleotide sequence: TGTGCCAGCAGTTTATCCGTCAGCTCCTACGAGCAGTACTTC. It yields the protein CASSLSVSSYEQYF.

The CDR3 DNA follows: TGTGCCAGCAGCCAAGTACAGGGGGGCGGCTACACCTTC. This gives the protein CASSQVQGGGYTF. The rearrangement links TRBV3-1 (or the pseudogene TRBV3-2) to TRBJ1-2; 8 bases map to TRBD1. CDR1 LGHDT and CDR2 YNNKEL come from the germline V gene (reference sequence). J gave up 8 bases and V 1 base, and 3 bases lay outside the gene matches. The CDR3 is made up of 13 amino acids.

The chain links TRBV4-1 to TRBJ2-1; 14 bases line up with TRBD2. This CDR3 is built from 16 residues. The germline V gene has CDR1 MGHRA and CDR2 YSYEKL. Trimming at V came to 4 bases and at J to 7 bases, leaving 6 bases not matched to a gene. The CDR3 region is CASSPGLAGALNEQFF. The CDR3 region has the DNA TGCGCCAGCAGCCCGGGACTAGCGGGAGCCCTTAATGAGCAGTTCTTC.

The chain recombines TRBV4-1 with TRBJ1-4, with a weak D call TRBD1 (5 bases). V lost 4 bases and J lost 8, with 17 bases in between. Germline V gene data show CDR1 as MGHRA and CDR2 as YSYEKL. The CDR3 is 15 amino acids. CDR3 nucleotides: TGCGCCAGCAGCCCGACCCCAGGGACGGGGGAAAAACTGTTTTTT. This sequence encodes CASSPTPGTGEKLFF.

The rearrangement links TRBV7-6 to TRBJ2-5; TRBD2 matches at 13 bases. V gave up 5 bases and J gave up 4 bases; unmatched junction bases: 4. The CDR3 runs to 15 residues. The germline V gene encodes CDR1 SGHVS and CDR2 FNYEAQ. CDR3: CASSRRLAGGETQYF. The CDR3 DNA reads as TGTGCCAGCAGCCGCCGACTAGCGGGGGGAGAGACCCAGTACTTC.

The chain employs TRBV5-1 and TRBJ2-7; no firm D call. There are 11 residues in the CDR3. V lost 6 bases and J 5 bases, leaving 9 bases between the germline ends. Germline lookup yields CDR1 SGHRS and CDR2 YFSETQ. The CDR3 region is CASKLADEQYF. As DNA, the CDR3 is TGCGCCAGCAAACTGGCGGACGAGCAGTACTTC.

The chain carries TRBV7-3 and TRBJ1-2; a possible D gene is TRBD1 (6 bases). This CDR3 region has 14 residues. Germline V gene sequence: CDR1 SGHTA, CDR2 FQGTGA. The germline V and J ends were trimmed by 5 bases and 7 bases, with 17 bases remaining between them. The CDR3 nucleotides are TGTGCCAGCAGCCCGACCTCACAGGGAAGTGGCTACACCTTC. Its protein is CASSPTSQGSGYTF.

The rearrangement joins TRBV6-1 to TRBJ1-2, with D unresolved. CDR1 is MNHNS and CDR2 is SASEGT in the germline V gene. The germline V and J ends were trimmed by 3 bases and 4 bases, with 12 bases remaining between them. The CDR3 has 14 amino acids. The CDR3 here is CASSESPFFYGYTF. The DNA for the CDR3 is TGTGCCAGCAGTGAGTCACCGTTTTTCTATGGCTACACCTTC.

This sequence joins TRBV2 and TRBJ2-5; the match to TRBD2 covers 12 bases. The CDR3 is 19 residues long. V was pared by 5 bases and J by 1 base, with 14 bases of the junction left unmatched. Per the germline V gene, CDR1 is SNHLY and CDR2 is FYNNEI. CDR3 protein: CASSQPLAGGPDPQETQYF. The CDR3 DNA is TGTGCCAGCAGTCAACCCCTAGCGGGGGGGCCGGATCCCCAAGAGACCCAGTACTTC.

The chain is built from TRBV5-1 and TRBJ2-7; maybe TRBD1 (6 bases). V was clipped by 0 bases and J by 7 bases, with 8 bases between them. Germline CDR1 SGHRS, CDR2 YFSETQ. There are 12 residues in the CDR3. The CDR3 is CASSLGRGEQYF. Here the CDR3 DNA reads TGCGCCAGCAGCTTGGGTAGGGGGGAGCAGTACTTC.

There are a few counts of this clone. The chain is built from TRBV24-1 and TRBJ1-5; D is undetermined. The germline V gene has CDR1 KGHDR and CDR2 SFDVKD. With 12 bases removed from V and 2 bases from J, the gap between germline ends came to 10 bases. The CDR3 has 12 amino acids. CDR3 nucleotide sequence: TGTGCCGCCGGAAGGGGCAATCAGCCCCAGCATTTT. It is translated as CAAGRGNQPQHF.

Only a few counts were recorded for this clone. The gene calls are TRBV5-5 and TRBJ2-7; TRBD1 matches at 10 bases. Germline lookup yields CDR1 SGHKS and CDR2 YYEKEE (reference sequence). With 3 bases clipped from V and 4 bases from J, the junction kept 10 bases outside the gene matches. CDR3 size: 16 residues. The DNA of the CDR3 is TGTGCCAGCAGCTGGGGGGACAGGGGATCCCGTTACGAGCAGTACTTC. This sequence encodes CASSWGDRGSRYEQYF.

This rearrangement joins TRBV24-1 to TRBJ2-5, with 7 bases aligning to TRBD1. Germline V gene lookup returns CDR1 KGHDR and CDR2 SFDVKD. This CDR3 comprises 15 residues. V gave up 3 bases and J gave up 4 bases; unmatched junction bases: 7. The CDR3 here is CATSDTPTGSETQYF. CDR3 in DNA: TGTGCCACCAGTGATACCCCGACAGGGTCAGAGACCCAGTACTTC.

The chain couples TRBV9 to TRBJ2-5; D not certain. Trimming pared 0 bases from V and 1 base from J, leaving 7 bases between. Germline V gene sequence: CDR1 SGDLS, CDR2 YYNGEE. The CDR3 consists of 14 residues. The CDR3 DNA reads as TGTGCCAGCAGCGTAGCGACGGGCCAAGAGACCCAGTACTTC. Its translation is CASSVATGQETQYF.

The rearrangement links TRBV4-1 to TRBJ2-7; 7 bases fit TRBD2. CDR3 size: 16 residues. CDR1 is MGHRA, CDR2 YSYEKL, per germline. Germline trimming cut 0 bases from V and 5 bases from J; bases unmatched to any gene: 10. The CDR3 sequence: CASSQDSTRGRNEQYF. DNA of the CDR3: TGCGCCAGCAGCCAAGATTCGACGCGGGGGAGGAACGAGCAGTACTTC.

The chain recombines TRBV30 with TRBJ1-2; D remains ambiguous. The germline gives CDR1 GTSNPN, CDR2 SVGIG (reference sequence). The CDR3 length is 13 residues. The V and J ends lost 0 bases and 4 bases respectively, with 9 bases between them. CDR3 region: CAWSVAVGYGYTF. CDR3 sequence (DNA): TGTGCCTGGAGTGTGGCGGTGGGCTATGGCTACACCTTC.

The table lists this clone with a few counts. The rearrangement uses TRBV5-6 and TRBJ1-4; 9 bases fit TRBD1. Looked up from germline, CDR1 is SGHDT and CDR2 is YYEEEE. V lost 6 bases, J lost 5 bases, and 5 bases stayed unmatched. The CDR3 length is 14 residues. For the CDR3, the DNA is TGTGCCAGCATCGAACAGGGGGCGAATGAAAAACTGTTTTTT. Its translation: CASIEQGANEKLFF.

The chain recombines TRBV14 with TRBJ2-1; D may correspond to TRBD1 or TRBD2 (6 bases each). Germline loops: CDR1 SGHDN, CDR2 FVKESK. The CDR3 covers 17 residues. The V end lost 3 bases, the J end lost 4 bases, and 19 bases lay between the germline ends. CDR3 sequence reads: CASSHWRGEALYNEQFF. CDR3 DNA sequence: TGTGCCAGCAGCCATTGGAGGGGGGAAGCCCTTTACAATGAGCAGTTCTTC.

The chain uses TRBV4-1 and TRBJ2-7, with 8 bases identical to TRBD2. Looked up from germline, CDR1 is MGHRA and CDR2 is YSYEKL. The CDR3 loop spans 15 amino acids. V lost 0 bases and J lost 3; bases outside the gene matches: 4. The CDR3 loop reads CASSQDGGGYYEQYF. CDR3 DNA sequence: TGCGCCAGCAGCCAAGATGGCGGGGGGTACTACGAGCAGTACTTC.

The rearrangement uses TRBV4-1 and TRBJ2-3; TRBD2 matches at 8 bases. The V gene's germline CDR1 is MGHRA and CDR2 YSYEKL. This CDR3 contains 17 residues. The V gene end was trimmed by 6 bases and the J gene end by 6 bases; junction bases not matched to a gene: 17. CDR3 in DNA: TGCGCCAGCAGATCCAGGGGAGCGGGGGCCGCGTTCGATACGCAGTATTTT. It specifies CASRSRGAGAAFDTQYF.

The V call is TRBV11-2, the J call TRBJ2-3, with D uncertain. The CDR3 consists of 10 residues. The germline gives CDR1 SGHAT, CDR2 FQNNGV. Trimming removed 8 bases at V and 12 bases at J, with 12 bases between. CDR3 DNA: TGTGCCAGCTCAGGCTCCGAACAGTATTTT. Amino acids: CASSGSEQYF.

This clone was observed a few times. V usage is TRBV12-5 and J usage is TRBJ2-3; possible D gene TRBD2, 6 bases. CDR1 is LGHNT, CDR2 FRNRAP, per germline. The CDR3 totals 14 residues. The V and J ends lost 7 bases and 9 bases respectively, with 20 bases between them. In nucleotides, the CDR3 is TGTGCTAGTGCCCCACCCGGGCGGGGTGCAACGCAGTATTTT. It yields the protein CASAPPGRGATQYF.

This chain joins TRBV7-3 and TRBJ2-6, with 7 bases aligning to TRBD1. J lost 4 bases, V lost 0 bases, and 15 bases had no gene match. Germline CDR1 is SGHTA and CDR2 is FQGTGA. The length of the CDR3 is 20 residues. The CDR3 sequence: CASSLTGTVRARTGANVLTF. Written as DNA, the CDR3 is TGTGCCAGCAGCTTAACCGGGACAGTAAGGGCCCGTACCGGGGCCAACGTCCTGACTTTC.

The V and J genes are TRBV18 and TRBJ1-5; 7 bases agree with TRBD1. Germline trimming cut 6 bases from V and 0 bases from J; bases unmatched to any gene: 14. CDR3 size: 18 residues. The V gene's germline CDR1 is KGHSH and CDR2 LQKENI. The DNA of the CDR3 is TGTGCCAGCTCGTTTGGACAGGAGACTTGGTATAGCAATCAGCCCCAGCATTTT. It is translated as CASSFGQETWYSNQPQHF.

The chain joins TRBV6-1 to TRBJ2-6; D unresolved. V lost 0 bases and J 0 bases, leaving 9 bases between the germline ends. CDR3 length equals 17 residues. Germline-derived CDR1 and CDR2 are MNHNS and SASEGT. The CDR3 nucleotides read TGTGCCAGCAGTGAAGCGCTCTACAACTCTGGGGCCAACGTCCTGACTTTC. As protein: CASSEALYNSGANVLTF.

The chain carries TRBV29-1 and TRBJ1-3; D remains ambiguous. Germline V gene sequence: CDR1 SQVTM, CDR2 ANQGSEA. This CDR3 is 18 amino acids long. V was cut by 1 base and J by 2 bases, with 21 bases left in between. The CDR3 reads CSVEVSGYGRVPGNTIYF. Here the CDR3 DNA reads TGCAGCGTTGAAGTCTCGGGGTACGGTAGGGTCCCTGGAAACACCATATATTTT.

In its sample, this clone was seen a few times. The rearrangement uses TRBV19 and TRBJ1-4, with TRBD1 as a possible D gene (5 bases). The CDR3 spans 13 residues. Germline V gene sequence: CDR1 LNHDA, CDR2 SQIVND (reference sequence). Trimming shortened V by 6 bases and J by 6 bases, and 11 bases separated the two germline ends. For the CDR3, the DNA is TGTGCCAGTAGGTCTGGACAAGATGAAAAACTGTTTTTT. The encoded protein is CASRSGQDEKLFF.